This TCR beta chain was sequenced for a study of CD8 T cells in ankylosing spondylitis. Overall study results and limits: Disease-associated clones were reportedly significantly overrepresented in matched ankylosing spondylitis synovial fluid. There was a TCR beta motif, made of several highly homologous variants, that appeared characteristic of ankylosing spondylitis blood.

V was trimmed by 4 bases and J by 8 bases, leaving 20 bases between them. The CDR3 length is 15 residues. Germline CDR1 reads LNHDA; CDR2 reads SQIVND (reference sequence). This clonotype occurred a few times. Its specificity is not known. From the 5' RACE reads, TCRdb called clonotypes with MiXCR, one entry per CDR3 protein. The sample has roughly 670,000 distinct CDR3 sequences; about 20% are singletons. What was sequenced was blood, either unsorted or a sorted T cell fraction (not recorded which). The chain employs TRBV19 and TRBJ1-2, with D tentatively TRBD1 (5 bases). This TCR came from a male donor with ankylosing spondylitis. The CDR3 coding sequence is TGTGCCAGTAGTACCAGGGATTACAGCCCAGGGGGCTACACCTTC. Its translation: CASSTRDYSPGGYTF.